The 9 T cell receptor beta chains in this list originate from one sample, sequenced in a study of graft-versus-host responses after intestinal transplantation. Clones were sequenced by immunoSEQ multiplex PCR, and TCRdb holds only the in-frame ones, with some missing. The data show about 24,000 clones, about 39% seen once. This specimen consisted of alloreactive CD4+ T cells from a mixed lymphocyte reaction culture, obtained before intestinal transplant. Described subset: CFSE-low proliferating T cells sorted from approximately 6-day pre-transplant mixed lymphocyte reaction (GvH or HvG direction). The receptors originated from a human patient who received an intestinal transplant.

V usage is TRBV7-2 and J usage is TRBJ2-3; the match to TRBD2 covers 10 bases. The ends lost 5 bases at V and 3 bases at J; junction bases unmatched: 8. This CDR3 comprises 16 residues. The V gene's germline CDR1 is SGHTA and CDR2 FQGNSA. The CDR3 region has the DNA TGTGCCAGCAGCCTCCAATCTAGCGGGGGAACAGATACGCAGTATTTT. Residues: CASSLQSSGGTDTQYF.

This chain's CDR3 is CASSFTYTSGTRTDTQYF. The CDR3 nucleotides read TGTGCCAGCAGCTTTACTTATACTAGCGGGACACGCACAGATACGCAGTATTTT. The chain employs TRBV4-2 and TRBJ2-3; 10 nucleotides agree with TRBD2. The J segment lost 1 base and the V segment lost 5 bases, leaving 12 bases of the junction unmatched. The CDR3 consists of 18 residues. Germline V CDR1 and CDR2: LGHNA, YNFKEQ.

J is TRBJ2-4 and V is TRBV5-6; D remains ambiguous. CDR3 length: 12 amino acids. The germline V gene has CDR1 SGHDT and CDR2 YYEEEE. V was cut by 5 bases and J by 4 bases, with 7 bases left in between. In DNA form, the CDR3 reads TGTGCCAGCAGTTCACTAAAAAACATTCAGTACTTC. Translation: CASSSLKNIQYF.

The J gene is TRBJ1-6, the V gene TRBV6-5; D remains unclear. This CDR3 is 13 amino acids long. Trimming stripped 6 bases from V and 4 bases from J, with 7 bases between. Germline values: CDR1 MNHEY, CDR2 SVGAGI. The CDR3 is CASRRDYNSPLHF. CDR3 coding DNA: TGTGCCAGCAGGAGGGATTATAATTCACCCCTCCACTTT.

V gene TRBV7-9 combines with J gene TRBJ2-1; 7 bases are shared with TRBD1. In germline, CDR1 is SEHNR, CDR2 FQNEAQ (reference sequence). The CDR3 extends over 12 amino acids. V was pared by 4 bases and J by 14 bases, with 8 bases of the junction left unmatched. CDR3 sequence: CASSSYRGPEFF. The CDR3 DNA follows: TGTGCCAGCAGCTCGTACAGGGGTCCCGAGTTCTTC.

The chain links TRBV5-6 to TRBJ2-1; a weak D match, TRBD2 (5 bases). The CDR3 is 14 amino acids. Per germline, CDR1 SGHDT and CDR2 YYEEEE. Between the trimmed V and J ends, which lost 1 base and 3 bases, there was a span of 8 bases. CDR3 coding DNA: TGTGCCAGCAGCTTGCCTAGCTACTACAATGAGCAGTTCTTC. This encodes CASSLPSYYNEQFF.

This clone occurred a few times. The rearrangement links TRBV5-1 to TRBJ2-3; possibly TRBD2 for D (6 bases). This CDR3 spans 20 amino acids. The V gene's germline CDR1 is SGHRS and CDR2 YFSETQ. V was pared by 4 bases and J by 0 bases, with 27 bases between. The CDR3 coding sequence is TGCGCCAGCAGCGCGGGACGGAGATTTTCTACGCGGAAAAGCACAGATACGCAGTATTTT. Its translation: CASSAGRRFSTRKSTDTQYF.

This clone has a handful of counts. This rearrangement joins TRBV19 to TRBJ2-5; TRBD1 is a possible D gene (5 bases). The germline V and J ends were trimmed by 5 bases and 5 bases, with 18 bases remaining between them. Germline V gene sequence: CDR1 LNHDA, CDR2 SQIVND (reference sequence). This CDR3 comprises 15 residues. The CDR3 DNA is TGTGCCAGTAGTCCTTCAGGGTGGGGCGTGGAGACCCAGTACTTC. The encoded protein is CASSPSGWGVETQYF.

The DNA for the CDR3 is TGTGCCAGCAGCCTGGAGGTCCTAGCGAGATCCTCCTACAATGAGCAGTTCTTC. Its protein is CASSLEVLARSSYNEQFF. The rearrangement uses TRBV5-6 and TRBJ2-1; TRBD2 might be the D (6 bases). CDR3 length: 18 residues. The germline CDR1 and CDR2 sequences are SGHDT and YYEEEE. With 4 bases removed from V and 0 bases from J, the gap between germline ends came to 20 bases.